These 21 T cell receptor beta chains came from one sample sequenced in a study of Ad26.COV2.S vaccination and SARS-CoV-2 variants. Using immunoSEQ multiplex PCR, the repertoire was profiled, and TCRdb retains in-frame clones only, with some absent. The sample shows more than 300,000 clones, roughly 80% of them seen only once. Treatment specified: around 19 received Ad26.COV2.S at low or high dose, single or two shots; roughly 5 received placebo; per-sample allocation not given. Samples were taken on day 63 after the first vaccine or placebo injection. The source material was peripheral blood, sampled in a trial of Ad26.COV2.S vaccine versus placebo. These receptors were collected from a person between 18 and 65 years old who received the Ad26.COV2.S COVID-19 vaccine or a placebo.

This chain joins TRBV4-1 and TRBJ2-2; D not resolved. V lost 0 bases and J 5 bases, leaving 4 bases between the germline ends. CDR3 length: 13 residues. Germline CDR1 and CDR2: MGHRA and YSYEKL. CDR3 sequence (DNA): TGCGCCAGCAGCCAAGAGTCAACCGGGGAGCTGTTTTTT. The encoded protein is CASSQESTGELFF.

The V call is TRBV28, the J call TRBJ2-2; 9 positions agree with TRBD2. Germline V CDR1 and CDR2: MDHEN, SYDVKM. CDR3 size: 16 residues. V shed 8 bases, J shed 4 bases, and the junction held 11 bases outside the gene matches. The CDR3 DNA follows: TGTGCCAGCTGGACAGATAGCGGGGGCGGCACCGGGGAGCTGTTTTTT. Its protein product is CASWTDSGGGTGELFF.

Note on this clone: Germline is not matched at one junction end, which may reflect a read error. The genes are TRBV5-4 and TRBJ1-2; D perhaps matches TRBD1 (5 bases). The CDR3 sequence is 15 residues long. Germline CDR1 and CDR2: SGHNT and YYREEE (reference sequence). CDR3: CASSLVTRANHGYTF. As DNA, the CDR3 is TGTGCCAGCAGCTTGGTCACCAGGGCTAACCATGGCTACACCTTC.

The chain recombines TRBV28 with TRBJ1-4, with D possibly matching TRBD1 (5 bases). This CDR3 has 20 residues. V was shortened by 2 bases and J by 0 bases, with 22 bases between the two germline ends. CDR1 is MDHEN, CDR2 SYDVKM, per germline. The CDR3 region has the DNA TGTGCCAGCAGTTTACCTTTCGGGGGACGCTTTTTTGCAACTAATGAAAAACTGTTTTTT. As protein: CASSLPFGGRFFATNEKLFF. Filled out from reference TRBV28 and TRBJ1-4, the complete variable domain reads DVKVTQSSRYLVKRTGEKVFLECVQDMDHENMFWYRQDPGLGLRLIYFSYDVKMKEKGDIPEGYSVSREKKERFSLILESASTNQTSMYLCASSLPFGGRFFATNEKLFFGSGTQLSVL.

In this sample, this clone turned up a few times. This chain connects TRBV2 to TRBJ1-6; D possibly corresponds to TRBD1 (6 bases). Germline V gene sequence: CDR1 SNHLY, CDR2 FYNNEI. V dropped 8 bases and J dropped 6 bases, with 17 bases sitting between them. The CDR3 sequence is 15 residues long. The CDR3 DNA reads TGTGCCAGCGGGGGCGTGGCAGGTGCTAATTCACCCCTCCACTTT. The encoded protein is CASGGVAGANSPLHF. Full variable domain (missing parts from reference TRBV2 and TRBJ1-6): EPEVTQTPSHQVTQMGQEVILRCVPISNHLYFYWYRQILGQKVEFLVSFYNNEISEKSEIFDDQFSVERPDGSNFTLKIRSTKLEDSAMYFCASGGVAGANSPLHFGNGTRLTVT.

This chain connects TRBV7-6 to TRBJ1-6; 9 nucleotides line up with TRBD1. CDR3 size: 15 residues. V shed 5 bases and J 5 bases; nucleotides not matched to a gene: 4. Germline CDR1 and CDR2: SGHVS and FNYEAQ. The CDR3 here is CASSRDRVDNSPLHF. CDR3 sequence (DNA): TGTGCCAGCAGCCGGGACAGGGTGGATAATTCACCCCTCCACTTT.

This clone has a handful of counts. The chain links TRBV5-5 to TRBJ2-7; D might be TRBD2 (6 bases). The V gene lost 7 bases and the J gene lost 1 base, with 12 bases spanning the gap. Germline-derived CDR1 and CDR2 are SGHKS and YYEKEE (reference sequence). This CDR3 comprises 13 residues. The CDR3 DNA reads as TGTGCCAGCCGTTGGAGGGAATCCTACGAGCAGTACTTC. This sequence encodes CASRWRESYEQYF.

This clone was seen a few times. V and J are TRBV3-1 (or the pseudogene TRBV3-2) and TRBJ1-3; D gene unclear. Trimming pared 7 bases from V and 0 bases from J, leaving 13 bases between. The CDR3 spans 15 residues. Looked up from germline, CDR1 is LGHDT and CDR2 is YNNKEL (reference sequence). DNA of the CDR3: TGTGCCAGCACATACGCAGTCGGCTCTGGAAACACCATATATTTT. This encodes CASTYAVGSGNTIYF.

This chain joins TRBV28 and TRBJ2-3; the D gene is possibly TRBD2 (6 bases). The V gene's germline CDR1 is MDHEN and CDR2 SYDVKM. Trimming stripped 3 bases from V and 0 bases from J, with 16 bases between. The CDR3 runs to 17 residues. The CDR3 loop reads CASSFAGLTPSTDTQYF. CDR3 DNA sequence: TGTGCCAGCAGTTTTGCGGGGTTGACTCCTAGCACAGATACGCAGTATTTT.

The chain joins TRBV3-1 (or the pseudogene TRBV3-2) to TRBJ2-7; maybe TRBD1 (6 bases). Germline V gives CDR1 LGHDT, CDR2 YNNKEL (reference sequence). The V gene lost 4 bases and the J gene lost 2 bases, with 15 bases spanning the gap. CDR3 length equals 15 residues. The CDR3 nucleotides read TGTGCCAGCAGCCTTTCCGGGACACAAACCTACGAGCAGTACTTC. Its protein is CASSLSGTQTYEQYF.

The V and J genes are TRBV5-1 and TRBJ2-3; D remains unclear. Germline values: CDR1 SGHRS, CDR2 YFSETQ. V gave up 0 bases and J gave up 3 bases, with 17 bases separating them. This CDR3 has 17 amino acids. CDR3 in DNA: TGCGCCAGCAGCTTGGCTCGAGCGTTAGTGGTTACAGATACGCAGTATTTT. Protein: CASSLARALVVTDTQYF.

CDR3 sequence (DNA): TGTGCCAGCAGCTGGGGACGGATTGGAAATCAGCCCCAGCATTTT. It encodes CASSWGRIGNQPQHF. The chain uses TRBV5-6 and TRBJ1-5; the D gene is possibly TRBD1 (5 bases). V lost 3 bases and J 4 bases, leaving 14 bases between the germline ends. CDR1 is SGHDT, CDR2 YYEEEE, per germline. The CDR3 has 15 residues.

V gene TRBV5-5 combines with J gene TRBJ1-1, with TRBD1 matching over 9 bases. Trimming cost V 4 bases and J 6 bases; bases outside gene matches: 10. The V gene's germline CDR1 is SGHKS and CDR2 YYEKEE (reference sequence). This CDR3 is built from 15 residues. The DNA of the CDR3 is TGTGCCAGCAGCCCCCAGGGACAGGGAAAGCCTGAAGCTTTCTTT. It encodes CASSPQGQGKPEAFF.

The V call is TRBV15, the J call TRBJ2-7; 8 bases map to TRBD2. Trimming at V came to 1 base and at J to 3 bases, leaving 5 bases not matched to a gene. The CDR3 extends over 15 amino acids. Germline CDR1 is LNHNV and CDR2 is YYDKDF (reference sequence). The CDR3 DNA follows: TGTGCCACCAGCAGAGTAGGGGGACTAGTCTACGAGCAGTACTTC. Its protein product is CATSRVGGLVYEQYF.

The chain recombines TRBV3-1 (or the pseudogene TRBV3-2) with TRBJ2-1, with TRBD2 matching 10 bases. V trimming: 4 bases; J trimming: 9 bases; junction bases outside the gene matches: 12. From germline, CDR1 is LGHDT and CDR2 YNNKEL (reference sequence). The CDR3 sequence is 16 residues long. CDR3 DNA sequence: TGTGCCAGCAGCCCCTTGGGAGCGGGGGGGCCAAGTGAGCAGTTCTTC. Translation: CASSPLGAGGPSEQFF.

This chain links TRBV3-1 (or the pseudogene TRBV3-2) with TRBJ2-1; D unclear. In germline, CDR1 is LGHDT, CDR2 YNNKEL (reference sequence). V was clipped by 4 bases and J by 0 bases, with 10 bases between them. The CDR3 is 15 amino acids. This chain's CDR3 is CASSRLRSSYNEQFF. Here the CDR3 DNA reads TGTGCCAGCAGCCGGTTACGCAGCTCCTACAATGAGCAGTTCTTC.

The V and J genes are TRBV28 and TRBJ2-2; 7 bases align to TRBD1. Germline V gene sequence: CDR1 MDHEN, CDR2 SYDVKM. V lost 3 bases, J lost 3 bases, and 16 bases stayed unmatched. The CDR3 is 19 residues long. CDR3 region: CASSFSGTADSMYTGELFF. For the CDR3, the DNA is TGTGCCAGCAGTTTTTCCGGGACAGCCGATTCCATGTACACCGGGGAGCTGTTTTTT.

The V call is TRBV21-1, the J call TRBJ1-2. TRBV21-1 is a pseudogene segment. CDR3 length: 14 amino acids. The CDR3 reads CASSKKGQSYGYTF. The CDR3 DNA reads as TGTGCCAGCAGCAAAAAGGGTCAGAGCTATGGCTACACCTTC.

The V gene is TRBV3-1 (or the pseudogene TRBV3-2), the J gene TRBJ2-7; tentatively, D is TRBD1 or TRBD2 (5 bases each). The V and J ends lost 0 bases and 9 bases respectively, with 18 bases between them. The germline V gene has CDR1 LGHDT and CDR2 YNNKEL (reference sequence). This CDR3 has 15 amino acids. CDR3 sequence reads: CASSQEGLSLAGQYF. For the CDR3, the DNA is TGTGCCAGCAGCCAAGAGGGGCTTTCCCTAGCCGGGCAGTACTTC.

This clone showed up just a few times. The chain couples TRBV24-1 to TRBJ1-5, with D hard to call. The CDR3 is 14 residues long. V lost 0 bases to trimming and J lost 7 bases, with 9 bases between them. Germline values: CDR1 KGHDR, CDR2 SFDVKD. The CDR3 DNA sequence: TGTGCCACCAGTGATTTGTTGGGAGAGCAGCCCCAGCATTTT. Its translation is CATSDLLGEQPQHF.

The V gene is TRBV19, the J gene TRBJ1-5, with D tentatively TRBD1 (6 bases). V was cut by 8 bases and J by 11 bases, with 19 bases left in between. This CDR3 has 13 residues. Germline V lookup: CDR1 LNHDA, CDR2 SQIVND (reference sequence). The CDR3 bases are TGTGCCAGTGGGGGGGCCGCCCCCGGGGCCCAGCATTTT. Protein sequence: CASGGAAPGAQHF.